This TCR beta chain was profiled in a study of blood T cell repertoires in COVID-19 (dated by TCRdb to 2018 to 2021). For context, the study as a whole: Collaborator samples came from the United States, Italy and Spain and covered acute and convalescent phases of COVID-19. HLA class I and class II types, where available, came from metadata supplied by the sample provider rather than from assay-based typing. A freely available public database, intended as a resource for researchers studying the immune response to SARS-CoV-2, is where the repertoires were released. The sample metadata nearly always contained a de-identified subject ID, COVID-19 status, age in years and sex. The prospective study material was composed of cDNA or gDNA derived from T cells, B-cell-depleted T cells, or PBMCs. The samples were drawn from two sources: the first 160 participants of the ongoing ImmuneRACE study, and 1,000 to 1,500 subjects contributed by 6 global collaborators. Deeply sampled blood TCRbeta repertoires from subjects exposed to, actively infected with, or recovered from COVID-19 were included in the dataset. Study-wide conclusions, independent of this receptor: The quantity of clinical and demographic metadata differed by source and by participant and was supplied without curation.

CDR3 length: 13 amino acids, cysteine to phenylalanine. Left in the record is the CDR3 DNA by itself, 39 bases read in frame from the first base. V has 0 bases trimmed and J has 6 bases trimmed; junction bases matching no gene number 2. Via the germline V gene (reference sequence), CDR1 is SGHNT and CDR2 YYREEE. TCRbeta CDR3 regions were amplified from genomic DNA by means of the immunoSEQ Assay, a bias-controlled multiplex PCR. In the paper's pipeline: The number of nucleated cells in each sample was estimated from the amplification of reference gene primers within the assay. To quantify the absolute abundance of each unique TCRbeta CDR3 rearrangement, sequence reads were collapsed and filtered. Productive Simpson clonality was computed per sample as the square root of Simpson's diversity index over productive rearrangements. TCRdb took this table from immuneACCESS and kept in-frame rearrangements with V and J called. Such tables lack part of the clones; where checked against another copy, unresolved V genes explain under half of the gap, and the rest is unexplained. That table supplies the V and J calls and clone size; D and trimming were determined from the DNA. For this sample there are 400,000 to 550,000 clones; around 90% appear just once. The ten top clones hold under 2% of the sample.

Enrolling through a virtual design, the prospective study's participants ranged in age from roughly 18 to 89 years and lived across 20 to 25 United States geographic areas. In the prospective study, participants were assigned to cohorts based on the clinical history participants reported in a screening survey and a study questionnaire. Mobile phlebotomists in the prospective study collected whole blood, serum and a nasopharyngeal or oropharyngeal swab from every participant. Prospective study participants could optionally give additional blood draws and questionnaires over an approximately 2-month period. Before DNA extraction, prospective study blood samples were shipped either frozen or at room temperature. As to this clone: Its antigen is currently not known. Base qualities were left out, and no much larger clone turns up one base away. The identical CDR3 is also encoded by other nucleotide sequences in the sample.

The clonotype was recovered from a woman between 18 and 29 years old with acute COVID-19. Sequences were obtained from PBMCs or T cells enriched from blood (not recorded which). The chain joins TRBV5-4 to TRBJ1-2, and 7 junctional nucleotides match TRBD1. The CDR3 here reads CASSLAGGNGYTF. The DNA is TGTGCCAGCAGCTTGGCAGGGGGTAATGGCTACACCTTC.